The clone carrying this TCR beta chain has ten or more counts. No antigen is known for it. Researchers used genomic DNA as the template to profile TCR beta VDJ and CDR3. TCRdb reprocessed the reads with MiXCR, giving one entry per CDR3 protein. The table has 200,000 or so distinct CDR3 sequences, less than 65% seen once. These data belong to a study of CD8+CD57+ T cells in acquired aplastic anemia. As for the study in general: Sorted CD4+ and CD8+ cells gave an average of 3.2 ug of DNA.

Study-level findings and limits: The study identified about 30 CD8+ CDR3 sequences shared by patients and controls. Any difference that existed in CD8+ Simpson's diversity between patients and controls was not significant.

Sequenced sample: sorted CD4+, CD8+, or CD8+CD57+ T cells (not recorded which) from PBMCs. This receptor was obtained from a human donor with severe aplastic anemia or a healthy control (not recorded which).

The CDR3 DNA sequence: TGTGCCAGCAGCTTAGCCGGGGTGAACACTGAAGCTTTCTTT. Translating gives CASSLAGVNTEAFF. This chain links TRBV7-9 with TRBJ1-1; unclear D gene. The V gene lost 0 bases and the J gene lost 0 bases, with 5 bases spanning the gap. Germline CDR1 SEHNR, CDR2 FQNEAQ (reference sequence). The CDR3 is made up of 14 amino acids. Using reference TRBV7-9 and TRBJ1-1 for the parts outside the CDR3, the full variable domain is DTGVSQNPRHKITKRGQNVTFRCDPISEHNRLYWYRQTLGQGPEFLTYFQNEAQLEKSRLLSDRFSAERPKGSFSTLEIQRTEQGDSAMYLCASSLAGVNTEAFFGQGTRLTVV.